This T cell receptor (beta chain) was documented in a study of control samples from healthy donors and cancer patients. Sequencing used immunoSEQ multiplex PCR; TCRdb keeps in-frame clones, though not all of them. The table lists more than 75,000 clones, 79% of them singletons. This TCR was sampled from a woman aged 25 to 39 in good health. The sample comprised blood.

CDR3 loop: CASSPRANQPQHF. The CDR3 DNA sequence: TGTGCCAGCAGCCCGAGGGCCAATCAGCCCCAGCATTTT. The chain uses TRBV7-2 and TRBJ1-5; D not certain. Germline V gene data show CDR1 as SGHTA and CDR2 as FQGNSA. V was trimmed by 5 bases and J by 3 bases, leaving 8 bases between them. The CDR3 loop spans 13 amino acids.